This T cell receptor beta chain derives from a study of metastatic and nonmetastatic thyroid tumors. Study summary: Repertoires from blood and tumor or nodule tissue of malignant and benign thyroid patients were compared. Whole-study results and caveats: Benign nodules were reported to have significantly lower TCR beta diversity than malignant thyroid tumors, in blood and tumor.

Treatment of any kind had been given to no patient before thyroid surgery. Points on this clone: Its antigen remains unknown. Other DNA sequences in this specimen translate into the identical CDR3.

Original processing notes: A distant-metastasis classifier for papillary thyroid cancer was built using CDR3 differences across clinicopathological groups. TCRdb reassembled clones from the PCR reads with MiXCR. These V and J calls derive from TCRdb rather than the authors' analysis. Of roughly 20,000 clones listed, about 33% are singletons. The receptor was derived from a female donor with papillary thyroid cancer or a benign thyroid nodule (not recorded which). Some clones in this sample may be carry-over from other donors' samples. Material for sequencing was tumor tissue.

CDR3 residues: CASSLFSLAGGMTGEQFF. The CDR3 bases are TGCGCCAGCAGCTTGTTCTCCCTGGCTGGAGGTATGACTGGGGAGCAGTTCTTC. The chain combines TRBV5-1 with TRBJ2-1; TRBD2 is a possible D gene (5 bases). Trimming removed 1 base from V and 10 bases from J, with 27 bases in between. The CDR3 runs to 18 residues. Germline V CDR1 and CDR2: SGHRS, YFSETQ.